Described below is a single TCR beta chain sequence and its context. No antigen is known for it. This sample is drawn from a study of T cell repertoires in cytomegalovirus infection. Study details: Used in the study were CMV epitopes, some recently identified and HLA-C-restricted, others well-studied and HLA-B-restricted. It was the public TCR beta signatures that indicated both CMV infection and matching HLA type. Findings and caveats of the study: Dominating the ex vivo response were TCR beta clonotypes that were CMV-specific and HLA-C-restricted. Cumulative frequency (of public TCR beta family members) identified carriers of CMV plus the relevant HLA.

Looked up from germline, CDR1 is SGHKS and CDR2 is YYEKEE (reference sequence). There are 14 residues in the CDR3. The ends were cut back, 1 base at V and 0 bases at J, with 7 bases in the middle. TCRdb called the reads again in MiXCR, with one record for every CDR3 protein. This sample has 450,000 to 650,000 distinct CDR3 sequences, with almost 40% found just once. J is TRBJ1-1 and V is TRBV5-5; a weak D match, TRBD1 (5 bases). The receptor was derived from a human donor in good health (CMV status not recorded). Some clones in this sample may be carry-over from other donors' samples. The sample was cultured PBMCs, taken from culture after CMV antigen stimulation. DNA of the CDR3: TGTGCCAGCAGCTTGTGGGGCGTGAACACTGAAGCTTTCTTT. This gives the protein CASSLWGVNTEAFF.